These 22 T cell receptor beta chains share one sample of origin, sequenced in a study of cytomegalovirus exposure and HLA in healthy donors. The method was immunoSEQ multiplex PCR; TCRdb's version includes in-frame clones alone and lacks a portion of them. There are about 180,000 clones in the sample; roughly 85% occur only once, and approximately 15% lies in the top ten. The sequenced sample consisted of PBMCs. These receptors came from a man younger than 35 in good health and CMV-seropositive.

The chain links TRBV6-1 to TRBJ1-1; D gene uncertain. Per the germline V gene, CDR1 is MNHNS and CDR2 is SASEGT. Trimming cost V 3 bases and J 3 bases, with 17 bases left between them. CDR3 size: 16 residues. CDR3 amino acids: CASSDEGGLADTEAFF. The DNA of the CDR3 is TGTGCCAGCAGTGACGAGGGAGGGCTAGCGGACACTGAAGCTTTCTTT.

This clone was observed once. The CDR3 sequence: CASSLGSYSNQPQHF. In nucleotides, the CDR3 is TGTGCCAGCAGCTTAGGGAGCTATAGCAATCAGCCCCAGCATTTT. The rearrangement links TRBV11-2 to TRBJ1-5; D gene unclear. This CDR3 is built from 15 residues. Germline loops: CDR1 SGHAT, CDR2 FQNNGV. V was trimmed by 1 base and J by 0 bases, leaving 7 bases between them.

In the case of this clone: Other DNA sequences in the sample encode the same CDR3. The chain has TRBV27 and TRBJ2-7, with TRBD2 matching over 7 bases. V lost 1 base, J lost 7 bases, and 1 base stayed unmatched. Germline CDR1 MNHEY, CDR2 SMNVEV (reference sequence). The CDR3 covers 12 residues. CDR3 nucleotide sequence: TGTGCCAGCAGTTTATGGGGGGGAGAGCAGTACTTC. This translates into CASSLWGGEQYF.

The V call is TRBV5-1, the J call TRBJ2-2; 8 nucleotides match TRBD1. The germline gives CDR1 SGHRS, CDR2 YFSETQ. CDR3 size: 17 residues. Germline trimming cut 4 bases from V and 6 bases from J; bases unmatched to any gene: 14. The DNA of the CDR3 is TGCGCCAGCAGCCTCCTCACCGGACAGGGTAGCTCCGGGGAGCTGTTTTTT. Translation: CASSLLTGQGSSGELFF.

J is TRBJ2-3 and V is TRBV7-2, with a tentative D call TRBD2 (5 bases). The CDR3 runs to 15 residues. Germline V lookup: CDR1 SGHTA, CDR2 FQGNSA. V lost 3 bases, J lost 2 bases, and 12 bases lay in between. CDR3 in DNA: TGTGCCAGCAGCTTGACGGGGAGTTACACAGATACGCAGTATTTT. Translated, it gives CASSLTGSYTDTQYF. Full variable domain (rest looked up from reference TRBV7-2 and TRBJ2-3): GAGVSQSPSNKVTEKGKDVELRCDPISGHTALYWYRQSLGQGLEFLIYFQGNSAPDKSGLPSDRFSAERTGGSVSTLTIQRTQQEDSAVYLCASSLTGSYTDTQYFGPGTRLTVL.

This chain links TRBV6-1 with TRBJ2-7; D is ambiguous. With 4 bases removed from V and 3 bases from J, the gap between germline ends came to 10 bases. This CDR3 has 13 residues. From germline, CDR1 is MNHNS and CDR2 SASEGT. The chain's CDR3 is CASSVGGIYEQYF. The CDR3 region has the DNA TGTGCCAGCAGTGTTGGCGGCATCTACGAGCAGTACTTC.

There are a few counts of this clone. The chain couples TRBV28 to TRBJ2-1; 10 positions match TRBD2. The CDR3 runs to 14 residues. The junction had 8 bases not matched to a gene; V was cut back by 8 bases and J by 7 bases. The germline gives CDR1 MDHEN, CDR2 SYDVKM. CDR3 loop: CASSAGGPLNEQFF. The DNA of the CDR3 is TGTGCCAGCTCAGCGGGAGGGCCGTTGAATGAGCAGTTCTTC.

The chain couples TRBV5-5 to TRBJ2-6, with D uncertain. Germline lookup yields CDR1 SGHKS and CDR2 YYEKEE (reference sequence). The CDR3 contains 15 residues. Trimming stripped 3 bases from V and 0 bases from J, with 7 bases between. This chain's CDR3 is CASSSSFSGANVLTF. For the CDR3, the DNA is TGTGCCAGCAGCTCTTCGTTCTCTGGGGCCAACGTCCTGACTTTC.

This rearrangement joins TRBV19 to TRBJ2-3, with 9 bases identical to TRBD2. Germline CDR1 LNHDA, CDR2 SQIVND (reference sequence). CDR3 length: 17 residues. Losses at the gene ends were 3 bases for V and 4 bases for J; bases not matched to a gene: 11. The CDR3 DNA is TGTGCCAGTAGTATGGGGCTAGCGGGACTGGGGCCAGATACGCAGTATTTT. This sequence encodes CASSMGLAGLGPDTQYF.

This chain connects TRBV9 to TRBJ2-5, with D possibly matching TRBD1 (5 bases). This CDR3 has 15 residues. CDR1 and CDR2 (germline): SGDLS, YYNGEE. V lost 0 bases and J lost 2, with 11 bases in between. CDR3 in amino acids: CASSVGGSIQETQYF. The CDR3 DNA sequence: TGTGCCAGCAGCGTAGGGGGCAGCATACAAGAGACCCAGTACTTC.

The genes are TRBV2 and TRBJ2-3; TRBD1 matches at 7 bases. Trimming took 5 bases from V and 0 from J; bases not matched to a gene: 2. The CDR3 has 14 amino acids. The germline V gene encodes CDR1 SNHLY and CDR2 FYNNEI. CDR3 amino acids: CASSWDSSTDTQYF. CDR3 sequence (DNA): TGTGCCAGCAGTTGGGACAGTAGCACAGATACGCAGTATTTT.

As regards this clone: The same CDR3 also results from other DNA sequences found in this sample. The chain employs TRBV27 and TRBJ1-1, with D perhaps TRBD1 (5 bases). Germline V CDR1 and CDR2: MNHEY, SMNVEV (reference sequence). CDR3 length equals 13 residues. V was clipped by 2 bases and J by 4 bases, with 8 bases between them. CDR3 nucleotides: TGTGCCAGCAGTTTAGGTAGGGGCACTGAAGCTTTCTTT. This encodes CASSLGRGTEAFF.

This chain connects TRBV7-9 to TRBJ2-5; 7 nucleotides match TRBD1. The CDR3 is made up of 15 amino acids. V shed 5 bases and J 3 bases; nucleotides not matched to a gene: 9. Germline V gene data show CDR1 as SEHNR and CDR2 as FQNEAQ (reference sequence). Here the CDR3 reads CASSRRQGNKETQYF. CDR3 sequence (DNA): TGTGCCAGCAGCCGTAGACAGGGTAATAAAGAGACCCAGTACTTC.

The rearrangement uses TRBV5-4 and TRBJ1-1; D is ambiguous. From germline, CDR1 is SGHNT and CDR2 YYREEE (reference sequence). Trimming left V 4 bases short and J 1 base short, with 5 bases between. The CDR3 sequence is 12 residues long. CDR3 region: CASSTGNTEAFF. DNA for the CDR3: TGTGCCAGCAGCACGGGGAACACTGAAGCTTTCTTT.

The chain recombines TRBV11-2 with TRBJ1-2, with D tentatively TRBD1 (5 bases). The CDR3 contains 12 residues. V lost 4 bases, J lost 6 bases, and 9 bases lay in between. Germline loops: CDR1 SGHAT, CDR2 FQNNGV. CDR3 sequence (DNA): TGTGCCAGCAGCTCCGGGGGAAATGGCTACACCTTC. It encodes CASSSGGNGYTF.

The chain employs TRBV28 and TRBJ1-5; the D gene is possibly TRBD1 (6 bases). This CDR3 is 16 amino acids long. The V end was cut by 1 base, the J end by 4 bases, with 14 bases between. Germline values: CDR1 MDHEN, CDR2 SYDVKM. This CDR3 reads CASSLSLGGPNQPQHF. The CDR3 nucleotides are TGTGCCAGCAGTTTATCCCTAGGGGGACCTAATCAGCCCCAGCATTTT.

This clone was found once. The chain carries TRBV2 and TRBJ1-6; possibly TRBD1 for D (5 bases). The CDR3 length is 15 residues. V shed 7 bases and J shed 10 bases, with 20 bases lying between them. Germline CDR1 is SNHLY and CDR2 is FYNNEI. The CDR3: CASKEGTLGSSPLHF. The CDR3, as DNA: TGTGCCAGCAAGGAGGGGACTCTCGGAAGCTCACCCCTCCACTTT.

The J gene is TRBJ1-5, the V gene TRBV30; maybe TRBD1 (6 bases). The CDR3 consists of 13 residues. Germline assignment: CDR1 GTSNPN and CDR2 SVGIG (reference sequence). Trimming stripped 3 bases from V and 3 bases from J, with 9 bases between. The CDR3 region has the DNA TGTGCCTGGAGAGGACAGTTCAATCAGCCCCAGCATTTT. This translates into CAWRGQFNQPQHF.

The genes are TRBV7-9 and TRBJ2-1; a weak D match, TRBD1 (5 bases). In germline, CDR1 is SEHNR, CDR2 FQNEAQ (reference sequence). The CDR3 has 14 residues. V was clipped by 0 bases and J by 6 bases, with 9 bases between them. The CDR3 sequence is CASSLAGAPNEQFF. DNA for the CDR3: TGTGCCAGCAGCTTAGCAGGGGCCCCCAATGAGCAGTTCTTC.

The chain recombines TRBV2 with TRBJ2-1; D is perhaps TRBD1 (5 bases). Germline V lookup: CDR1 SNHLY, CDR2 FYNNEI. The germline V and J ends were trimmed by 3 bases and 0 bases, with 6 bases remaining between them. The CDR3 consists of 14 residues. The CDR3 reads CASSEGLSYNEQFF. The CDR3 DNA follows: TGTGCCAGCAGTGAGGGGCTCTCCTACAATGAGCAGTTCTTC. Using reference TRBV2 and TRBJ2-1 for the parts outside the CDR3, the full variable domain is EPEVTQTPSHQVTQMGQEVILRCVPISNHLYFYWYRQILGQKVEFLVSFYNNEISEKSEIFDDQFSVERPDGSNFTLKIRSTKLEDSAMYFCASSEGLSYNEQFFGPGTRLTVL.

The J gene is TRBJ1-5, the V gene TRBV27, with 7 bases that match TRBD1. CDR1 is MNHEY and CDR2 is SMNVEV in the germline V gene (reference sequence). There are 14 residues in the CDR3. The trim removed 0 bases at V and 10 bases at J, leaving 6 bases unmatched. The CDR3 DNA is TGTGCCAGCAGTTTATCTGCAGGGGGAAGCCCCCAGCATTTT. As protein: CASSLSAGGSPQHF.

V and J are TRBV5-4 and TRBJ2-3, with TRBD1 identical over 7 bases. Germline trimming cut 4 bases from V and 1 base from J; bases unmatched to any gene: 9. This CDR3 has 16 residues. Looked up from germline, CDR1 is SGHNT and CDR2 is YYREEE (reference sequence). DNA of the CDR3: TGTGCCAGCAGCGGGGGCCGACAGGGACGCACAGATACGCAGTATTTT. Its translation: CASSGGRQGRTDTQYF.